This is a list of T cell receptor beta chains from one sample in a study of cytomegalovirus exposure and HLA in healthy donors. The method was immunoSEQ multiplex PCR; TCRdb's version includes in-frame clones alone and lacks a portion of them. The data show some 170,000 clones, with 70% to 80% seen just once and roughly 1.3% held by the top ten. Sample: PBMCs. These receptors came from a woman aged 45 to 65 in good health and CMV-seronegative. Both conserved end residues are part of each CDR3. The D gene is left open where the match is weak. For some rows the clone size is stated as once, few or many, or as a class when expanded; others skip it.

NA TRBJ1-1 NA TRBV27 CASRGRRANTEAFF TGTGCCAGCAGGGGGAGGAGAGCTAACACTGAAGCTTTCTTT
NA TRBJ2-3 TRBD2 TRBV9 CASSAGGPKNTQYF TGTGCCAGCAGCGCGGGGGGGCCTAAAAATACGCAGTATTTT
once TRBJ2-7 NA TRBV4-3 CASSQAHTALYEQYF TGCGCCAGCAGCCAAGCCCATACAGCTTTGTACGAGCAGTACTTC
NA TRBJ2-3 TRBD2 TRBV19 CASRLAGATDTQYF TGTGCCAGTCGGCTAGCGGGAGCCACAGATACGCAGTATTTT
once TRBJ1-2 TRBD1 TRBV9 CASSPLRDRALSGYTF TGTGCCAGCAGCCCTCTCCGGGACAGAGCTCTATCAGGCTACACCTTC
once TRBJ2-5 TRBD1 TRBV10-2 CASRRDSQETQYF TGCGCCAGCAGGAGGGACAGTCAAGAGACCCAGTACTTC
NA TRBJ2-1 TRBD2 TRBV29-1 CSVELAGATSYNEQFF TGCAGCGTTGAACTAGCGGGGGCCACCTCCTACAATGAGCAGTTCTTC
NA TRBJ2-1 NA TRBV5-1 CASSVDSRISYNEQFF TGCGCCAGCAGTGTGGACTCCCGGATCTCCTACAATGAGCAGTTCTTC
NA TRBJ2-7 TRBD1 TRBV29-1 CSVGDRGFPYEQYF TGCAGCGTTGGGGACAGGGGATTCCCCTACGAGCAGTACTTC
NA TRBJ2-5 TRBD2 TRBV28 CASRRLAGSTTQYF TGTGCCAGCAGGAGACTAGCGGGGTCCACTACCCAGTACTTC